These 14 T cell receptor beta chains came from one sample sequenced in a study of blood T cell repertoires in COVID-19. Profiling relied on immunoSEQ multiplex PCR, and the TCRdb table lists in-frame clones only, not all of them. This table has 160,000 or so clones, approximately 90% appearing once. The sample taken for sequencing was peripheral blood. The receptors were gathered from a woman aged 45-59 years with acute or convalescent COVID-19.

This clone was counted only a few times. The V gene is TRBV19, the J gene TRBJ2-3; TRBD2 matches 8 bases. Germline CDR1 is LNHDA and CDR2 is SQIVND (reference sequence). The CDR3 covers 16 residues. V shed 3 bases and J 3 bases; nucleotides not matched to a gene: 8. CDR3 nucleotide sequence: TGTGCCAGTAGTATTCCCAGCGGGAGTTTGACAGATACGCAGTATTTT. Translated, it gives CASSIPSGSLTDTQYF.

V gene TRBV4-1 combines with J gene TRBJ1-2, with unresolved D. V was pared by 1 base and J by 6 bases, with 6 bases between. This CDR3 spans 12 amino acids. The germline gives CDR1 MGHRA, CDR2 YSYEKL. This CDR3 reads CASSQALNGYTF. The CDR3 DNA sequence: TGCGCCAGCAGCCAAGCTTTAAATGGCTACACCTTC.

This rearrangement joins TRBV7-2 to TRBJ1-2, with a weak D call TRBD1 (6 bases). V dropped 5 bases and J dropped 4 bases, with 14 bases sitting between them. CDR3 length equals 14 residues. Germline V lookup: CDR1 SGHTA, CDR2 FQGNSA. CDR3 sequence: CASSQTTGLYGYTF. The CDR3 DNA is TGTGCCAGCAGCCAGACGACAGGTCTCTATGGCTACACCTTC.

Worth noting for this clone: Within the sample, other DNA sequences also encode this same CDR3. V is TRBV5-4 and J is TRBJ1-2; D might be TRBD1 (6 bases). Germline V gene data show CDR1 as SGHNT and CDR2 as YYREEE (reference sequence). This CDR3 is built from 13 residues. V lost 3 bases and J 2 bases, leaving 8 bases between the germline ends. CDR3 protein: CASSSQGNYGYTF. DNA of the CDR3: TGTGCCAGCAGCTCTCAGGGGAACTATGGCTACACCTTC.

CDR3 sequence (DNA): TGCGCCAGCAGCCTCGAGACAGGGTCAACGTCTGGGGCCAACGTCCTGACTTTC. The encoded protein is CASSLETGSTSGANVLTF. The chain carries TRBV4-3 and TRBJ2-6, with 7 bases matching TRBD1. After removal of 4 bases from V and 1 base from J, the junction contained 10 bases not matched to a gene. This CDR3 has 18 residues. Germline CDR1 LGHNA, CDR2 YSLEER.

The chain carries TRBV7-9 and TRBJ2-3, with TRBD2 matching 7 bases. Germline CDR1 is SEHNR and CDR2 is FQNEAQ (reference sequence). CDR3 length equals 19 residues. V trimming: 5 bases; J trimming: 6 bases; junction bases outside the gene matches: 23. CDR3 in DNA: TGTGCCAGCAGCGGGGGGGGGAGCGAGGCCCGACACGGGATGGATACGCAGTATTTT. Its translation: CASSGGGSEARHGMDTQYF.

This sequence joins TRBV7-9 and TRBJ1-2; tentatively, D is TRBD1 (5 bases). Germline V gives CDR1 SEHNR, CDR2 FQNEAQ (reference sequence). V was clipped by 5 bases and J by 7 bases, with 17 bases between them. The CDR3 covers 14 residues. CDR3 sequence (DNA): TGTGCCAGCAGCCAGGGTTTTTCGTTATCTGGCTACACCTTC. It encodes CASSQGFSLSGYTF.

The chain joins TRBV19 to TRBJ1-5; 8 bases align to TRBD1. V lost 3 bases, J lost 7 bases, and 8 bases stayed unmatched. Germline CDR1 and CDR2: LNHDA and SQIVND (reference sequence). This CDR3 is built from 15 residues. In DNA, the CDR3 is TGTGCCAGTAGTATTAAGGGACAGGCTGGCCAGCCCCAGCATTTT. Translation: CASSIKGQAGQPQHF.

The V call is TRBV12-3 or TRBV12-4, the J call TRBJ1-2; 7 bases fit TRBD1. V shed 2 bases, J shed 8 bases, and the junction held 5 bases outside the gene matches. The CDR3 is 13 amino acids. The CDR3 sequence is CASSLSTGDGYTF. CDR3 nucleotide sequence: TGTGCCAGCAGTTTAAGTACAGGGGACGGCTACACCTTC.

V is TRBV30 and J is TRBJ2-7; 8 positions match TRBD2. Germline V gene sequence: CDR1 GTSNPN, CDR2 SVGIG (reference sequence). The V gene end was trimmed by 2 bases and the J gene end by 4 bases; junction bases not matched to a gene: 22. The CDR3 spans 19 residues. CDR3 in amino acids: CAWSPAWTFRGGPTYEQYF. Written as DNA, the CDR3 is TGTGCCTGGAGTCCCGCTTGGACTTTCCGGGGGGGCCCTACTTACGAGCAGTACTTC.

The CDR3 sequence is CAWSEGAGGPKNEQFF. Here the CDR3 DNA reads TGTGCCTGGAGTGAGGGGGCGGGAGGGCCGAAAAATGAGCAGTTCTTC. The V call is TRBV30, the J call TRBJ2-1; TRBD2 aligns across 9 bases. Looked up from germline, CDR1 is GTSNPN and CDR2 is SVGIG (reference sequence). The length of the CDR3 is 16 residues. Germline trimming cut 1 base from V and 7 bases from J; bases unmatched to any gene: 11.

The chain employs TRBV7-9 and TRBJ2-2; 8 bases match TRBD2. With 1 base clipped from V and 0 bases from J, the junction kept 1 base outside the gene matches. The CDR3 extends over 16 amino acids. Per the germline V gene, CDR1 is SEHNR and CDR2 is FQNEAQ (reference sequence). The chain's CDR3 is CASSLELAANTGELFF. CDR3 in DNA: TGTGCCAGCAGCTTAGAACTAGCGGCGAACACCGGGGAGCTGTTTTTT.

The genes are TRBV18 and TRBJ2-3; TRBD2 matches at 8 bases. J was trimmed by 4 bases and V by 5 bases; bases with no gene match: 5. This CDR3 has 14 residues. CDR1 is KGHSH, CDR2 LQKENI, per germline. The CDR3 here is CASSVPGGPDTQYF. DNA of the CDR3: TGTGCCAGCTCAGTACCGGGGGGGCCAGATACGCAGTATTTT.

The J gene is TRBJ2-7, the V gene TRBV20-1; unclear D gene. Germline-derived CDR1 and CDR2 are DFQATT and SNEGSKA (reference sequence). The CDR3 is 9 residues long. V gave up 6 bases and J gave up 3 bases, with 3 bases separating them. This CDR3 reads CSAIYEQYF. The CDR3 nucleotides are TGCAGTGCCATCTACGAGCAGTACTTC.